This TCR beta chain derives from a study of T cell responses to AZD1222 COVID-19 vaccine. Method: immunoSEQ multiplex PCR; TCRdb's copy keeps in-frame clones and lacks some. The table lists approximately 150,000 clones, roughly 93% of them singletons, with less than 9.5% in the top ten. CDR1 is LGHDT, CDR2 YNNKEL, per germline (reference sequence). The CDR3 is 12 amino acids. The V gene lost 10 bases and the J gene lost 8 bases, with 17 bases spanning the gap. The gene calls are TRBV3-1 (or the pseudogene TRBV3-2) and TRBJ1-2; D unresolved. Material: peripheral blood, obtained 28 days after the second AZD1222 dose. The TCR originated in an adult who received the AZD1222 COVID-19 vaccine. The CDR3 DNA sequence: TGTGCCACCTCAGCCACTTTACAAGGCTACACCTTC. This sequence encodes CATSATLQGYTF.